Presented here are 4 T cell receptor beta chains from one specimen sequenced in a study of T cell responses to AZD1222 COVID-19 vaccine. The protocol was immunoSEQ multiplex PCR, while the TCRdb copy is restricted to in-frame clones and leaves out a portion. The repertoire includes some 79,000 clones, over 75% of them detected once, and 12% sits in the top ten. The material sequenced was peripheral blood, taken 28 days after the second AZD1222 dose. These receptors all come from an adult who received the AZD1222 COVID-19 vaccine.

The rearrangement uses TRBV28 and TRBJ1-5; D gene unclear. Germline V gene lookup returns CDR1 MDHEN and CDR2 SYDVKM. V was pared by 5 bases and J by 3 bases, with 8 bases between. The CDR3 is made up of 13 amino acids. The CDR3 DNA follows: TGTGCCAGCAGTCCAGTTTCCAATCAGCCCCAGCATTTT. It is translated as CASSPVSNQPQHF.

This clone appeared a few times. The chain uses TRBV27 and TRBJ2-1, with 10 bases lining up with TRBD2. Germline CDR1 MNHEY, CDR2 SMNVEV (reference sequence). J gave up 0 bases and V 4 bases, and 6 bases lay outside the gene matches. The CDR3 has 17 amino acids. CDR3 nucleotides: TGTGCCAGCAGTTCCCCACGGACTAGCGGCTCCTACAATGAGCAGTTCTTC. The encoded protein is CASSSPRTSGSYNEQFF.

The chain joins TRBV24-1 to TRBJ2-1, with 7 bases identical to TRBD2. J was trimmed by 2 bases and V by 4 bases; bases with no gene match: 7. CDR1 and CDR2 from the germline V gene are KGHDR and SFDVKD. The CDR3 is made up of 16 amino acids. CDR3 region: CATSDRRGTTYNEQFF. CDR3 coding DNA: TGTGCCACCAGTGACCGGCGGGGGACGACCTACAATGAGCAGTTCTTC.

J is TRBJ2-5 and V is TRBV6-1; tentatively, D is TRBD2 (5 bases). The CDR3 totals 14 residues. The V and J ends lost 0 bases and 7 bases respectively, with 12 bases between them. The germline V gene has CDR1 MNHNS and CDR2 SASEGT. Here the CDR3 reads CASSEAVAMGTQYF. The CDR3 DNA reads as TGTGCCAGCAGTGAAGCGGTAGCGATGGGGACCCAGTACTTC.